The entry below describes one T cell receptor (beta chain). The antigen remains unidentified. Because the CDR3 is missing its conserved closing phenylalanine or tryptophan, this is likely a read error. This sample was taken from a study of CD8 T cells in ankylosing spondylitis. Study-wide results and limits: A motif of seven or eight highly homologous TCR beta variants was seen as apparently characteristic of ankylosing spondylitis blood. Reports say disease-linked clones showed up significantly more in matched ankylosing spondylitis synovial fluid. With a CD8+ phenotype, disease-linked clones were relatively rare in peripheral blood.

Germline loops: CDR1 MNHNS, CDR2 SASEGT. The CDR3 runs 13 residues. The V end lost 1 base, the J end lost 0 bases, and 2 bases lay between the germline ends. Quantitative molecular-barcoded 5'-RACE generated the TCR beta libraries. In TCRdb, the 5' RACE reads were re-called with MiXCR into one record per CDR3 protein. The sample consists of 700,000 to 1,000,000 distinct CDR3 sequences, 10% to 15% of them appearing once. Sequences were obtained from blood, either unsorted or a sorted T cell fraction (not recorded which). The sequence was obtained from a male donor with ankylosing spondylitis. The chain recombines TRBV6-1 with TRBJ2-3; D ambiguous. CDR3 region: CASSEDSTDTQYL. In DNA form, the CDR3 reads TGTGCCAGCAGTGAAGATAGCACAGATACGCAGTATCTT.